This T cell receptor beta chain was recovered during a study of shared clonotypes between healthy human individuals (dated by TCRdb to 2019 to 2021). In the study overall: The cohort included a few men and a couple of women between 18 and 49 years of age. Each donor's leukapheresis produced roughly between about 0.9 and 9.5 billion PBMCs. To estimate repertoire size and how much clonotypes are shared between individuals, the study performed deep sequencing of blood TCR repertoires from a few healthy adults. Per donor, three plates each were used for CD4 naive and CD4 memory, two for CD8 naive, and one for CD8 memory. To increase sequencing depth and limit assay-specific biases, different laboratories used diverse techniques to prepare libraries and sequence TCR repertoires.

Using the deep immunoSEQ assay, multiplex PCR amplified TCR CDR3 regions from genomic DNA. Extracted genomic DNA from each cell subset was distributed evenly across all wells of several immunoSEQ 96-well plates, and each plate was treated as a replicate. Each replicate PCR for sorted subsets received approximately 220 ng genomic DNA, equal to tens of thousands of T cell genomes. Purified libraries were measured with a Qubit 3.0 fluorometer, size-checked on a Bioanalyzer 2100, and measured again with the KAPA Library Quantification kit. Every immunoSEQ 96-well plate was sequenced on a separate single-read 150-cycle Illumina NextSeq 550 flow cell. On the authors' methods: The immunoSEQ output contained only junctional sequences without quality scores, so filtering could not match that applied to full-length reads. Sequences were annotated with PyIR, a Python wrapper for IgBLAST v1.9, and V/J genes and CDR3 were assigned using IMGT germline references. Reads were removed for weak V/J assignments (E-value above 1e-6), missing CDR3, stop codons, out-of-frame junctions, or ambiguous translated residues. A V3J clonotype was defined by an identical inferred V gene, J gene, and CDR3 amino acid sequence. Percentage overlap between repertoires was computed as shared unique clonotypes divided by the size of the smaller repertoire. Richness of each repertoire was evaluated using RTK rarefaction, the Chao1 estimator, and Recon v2.1 estimates of unobserved clonotypes. Generation probabilities were computed with OLGA for all TCRbeta clonotypes obtained by the gDNA method from a handful of donors. Drawn from immuneACCESS, this table holds only the in-frame rearrangements with V and J called that TCRdb kept. Clones are partly lost; checked studies trace under half to an unresolved V gene and leave the rest unexplained. V and J calls and clone size are as listed in that table; D and trimming were resolved from the DNA. This sample holds about 2.2 million clones; roughly 95% were observed only once. The ten largest clonotypes hold around 1.7% of the sample.

Study-wide conclusions, independent of this receptor: Based on pairwise subsampling, the degree of clonotype sharing among donors was expected to be affected by sequencing depth. Naive subsets generally had larger estimated clonotype richness than memory subsets did. Clonotypes shared by all four sorted-subset donors showed higher generation probabilities than non-shared clonotypes. The small number of donors limited the genetic and exposure-history diversity represented. Even with the large sequencing depth, rarefaction of the sorted-subset datasets indicated that sequencing was incomplete. Only blood was sampled, and tissue TCR repertoires likely differ from those in blood. Sharing across a few donors was observed for approximately 4.6% of naive CD4, over 3% of naive CD8, over 2% of memory CD4, and around 0.42% of memory CD8 clonotypes.

V is clipped by 2 bases and J by 0 bases, and the sequence between their germline boundaries is 11 bases long. The germline V gene sets CDR1 to ENHRY and CDR2 to SYGVKD. The CDR3 runs 15 residues from the cysteine to the phenylalanine. The retained sequence is limited to the CDR3, 45 bases, with the frame set at the first base. About this clone: Its antigen remains undetermined. Base qualities are not provided; no much larger clone lies one nucleotide away.

For the CD8 naive samples, CD45RO-negative cells were positively selected for CCR7, yielding a CD45RA+CCR7+ population from which TemRA cells were excluded. The donors were healthy, HIV-negative adults who had no recently reported acute infections or vaccinations. All donors were Caucasian adults living in Nashville, Tennessee, USA. After blood collection by leukapheresis, PBMCs were isolated using Ficoll-Histopaque density gradient centrifugation and then cryopreserved in the vapor phase of liquid nitrogen. Analytical flow cytometry was used to check the purity and quantity of every magnetically sorted T cell population. Genomic DNA was isolated from each sorted fraction and quantified by UV absorbance on a Nanodrop 2000c.

The specimen sequenced was naive CD8+ T cells from PBMCs. The sample's cell subset or site, from its label and the paper: CD45RA+CCR7+. The rearrangement combines TRBV10-3 with TRBJ2-7; TRBD1 is possibly the D segment (6 matching bases). The clonotype originates from a man in his late teens or twenties in good health. Some clones in this sample may be carry-over from other donors' samples. The DNA is as follows: TGTGCCATCAGTGAGGTAGGGGGATCCTCCTACGAGCAGTACTTC. Its protein reads: CAISEVGGSSYEQYF.